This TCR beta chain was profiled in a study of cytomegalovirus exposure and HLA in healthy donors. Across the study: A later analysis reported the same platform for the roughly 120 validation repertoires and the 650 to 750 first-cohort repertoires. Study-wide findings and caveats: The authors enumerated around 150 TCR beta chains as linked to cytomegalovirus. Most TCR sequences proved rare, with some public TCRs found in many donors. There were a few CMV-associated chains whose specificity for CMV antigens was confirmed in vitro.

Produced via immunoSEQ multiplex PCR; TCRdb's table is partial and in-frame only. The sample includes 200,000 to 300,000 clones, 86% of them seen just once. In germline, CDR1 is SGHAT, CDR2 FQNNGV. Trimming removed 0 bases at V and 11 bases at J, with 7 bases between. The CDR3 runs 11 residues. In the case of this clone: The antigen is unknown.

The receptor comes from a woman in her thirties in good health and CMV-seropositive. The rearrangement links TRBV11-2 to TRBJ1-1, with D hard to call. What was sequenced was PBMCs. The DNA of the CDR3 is TGTGCCAGCAGCTTAGATCGCAGGGCTTTCTTT. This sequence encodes CASSLDRRAFF.